These 26 T cell receptor beta chains share one sample of origin, sequenced in a study of brain metastases from non-small cell lung cancer. The data were produced by immunoSEQ multiplex PCR, yet TCRdb's version contains in-frame clones alone and is incomplete. The data hold over 2,500 clones, with about 90% observed a single time. Sequencing was done on a sample of primary lung tumor tissue. These receptors were taken from a donor over 35 with non-small cell lung cancer.

The chain carries TRBV6-5 and TRBJ2-2, with D maybe TRBD2 (7 bases). Germline V gene lookup returns CDR1 MNHEY and CDR2 SVGAGI. CDR3 length equals 15 residues. With 7 bases removed from V and 1 base from J, the gap between germline ends came to 13 bases. CDR3 residues: CASTTRGGNTGELFF. The CDR3, as DNA: TGTGCCAGCACGACAAGGGGGGGGAACACCGGGGAGCTGTTTTTT.

V and J are TRBV2 and TRBJ1-5; weak D call: TRBD1 (6 bases). V gave up 4 bases and J gave up 5 bases, with 12 bases separating them. The CDR3 is 14 amino acids. The germline CDR1 and CDR2 sequences are SNHLY and FYNNEI. Here the CDR3 DNA reads TGTGCCAGCAGTGCTGTGAACAGGGATCAGCCCCAGCATTTT. It encodes CASSAVNRDQPQHF.

The sample holds one count of this clone. The V call is TRBV6-5, the J call TRBJ2-7, with 7 bases that match TRBD1. CDR3 size: 15 residues. V lost 6 bases and J lost 5; bases outside the gene matches: 13. The V gene's germline CDR1 is MNHEY and CDR2 SVGAGI. The CDR3 protein is CASRSTGALQHEQYF. DNA of the CDR3: TGTGCCAGCAGATCTACAGGGGCCCTCCAACACGAGCAGTACTTC.

The gene calls are TRBV5-1 and TRBJ2-7; 8 nucleotides align to TRBD2. CDR1 is SGHRS and CDR2 is YFSETQ in the germline V gene. The trim removed 2 bases at V and 6 bases at J, leaving 10 bases unmatched. This CDR3 is 15 amino acids long. CDR3 sequence reads: CASSLNGAGESEQYF. DNA for the CDR3: TGCGCCAGCAGCTTAAATGGAGCGGGAGAGAGCGAGCAGTACTTC.

The rearrangement joins TRBV10-3 to TRBJ1-2; TRBD1 matches 10 bases. CDR3 length: 12 amino acids. CDR1 ENHRY and CDR2 SYGVKD come from the germline V gene. V lost 2 bases, J lost 10 bases, and 1 base stayed unmatched. CDR3 nucleotide sequence: TGTGCCATCAGTGAGGGGACAGGGGACTACACCTTC. It is translated as CAISEGTGDYTF.

The chain links TRBV15 to TRBJ2-5; the D is unclear. In germline, CDR1 is LNHNV, CDR2 YYDKDF (reference sequence). With 1 base removed from V and 5 bases from J, the gap between germline ends came to 11 bases. The CDR3 spans 14 residues. The CDR3 protein is CATSRGVVGETQYF. In DNA form, the CDR3 reads TGTGCCACCAGCAGAGGTGTTGTGGGGGAGACCCAGTACTTC.

V is TRBV5-1 and J is TRBJ2-4, with D possibly matching TRBD1 (6 bases). CDR1 SGHRS and CDR2 YFSETQ come from the germline V gene. Trimming cost V 0 bases and J 8 bases, with 15 bases left between them. This CDR3 spans 15 amino acids. The CDR3 DNA follows: TGCGCCAGCAGCTTGGCCTCAGGGGCCAGAGACATTCAGTACTTC. Its translation: CASSLASGARDIQYF. The full variable domain, its missing parts supplied by reference TRBV5-1 and TRBJ2-4, is KAGVTQTPRYLIKTRGQQVTLSCSPISGHRSVSWYQQTPGQGLQFLFEYFSETQRNKGNFPGRFSGRQFSNSRSEMNVSTLELGDSALYLCASSLASGARDIQYFGAGTRLSVL.

This clone was recorded a few times. The chain carries TRBV3-1 (or the pseudogene TRBV3-2) and TRBJ2-7; unclear D gene. V lost 5 bases to trimming and J lost 5 bases, with 19 bases between them. Per germline, CDR1 LGHDT and CDR2 YNNKEL (reference sequence). This CDR3 contains 15 residues. In DNA form, the CDR3 reads TGTGCCAGCAGCAACTGTACTTTCGTGTTAGACGAGCAGTACTTC. This sequence encodes CASSNCTFVLDEQYF.

This chain connects TRBV7-3 to TRBJ2-5; D ambiguous. There are 13 residues in the CDR3. Deletions cut 4 bases from V and 2 bases from J, with 8 bases between. Germline V gene sequence: CDR1 SGHTA, CDR2 FQGTGA. The CDR3 DNA reads as TGTGCCAGCAGCTACACAGCTCAAGAGACCCAGTACTTC. It specifies CASSYTAQETQYF.

The chain is built from TRBV7-2 and TRBJ1-6, with TRBD1 matching 7 bases. CDR1 is SGHTA, CDR2 FQGNSA, per germline. V shed 2 bases, J shed 14 bases, and the junction held 15 bases outside the gene matches. CDR3 size: 16 residues. CDR3 region: CASSLRVAGGEGTLHF. Here the CDR3 DNA reads TGTGCCAGCAGCTTACGAGTGGCAGGGGGAGAAGGAACCCTCCACTTT.

The table lists this clone with a count of one. The J gene is TRBJ1-1, the V gene TRBV19, with 8 bases identical to TRBD1. Germline V gene sequence: CDR1 LNHDA, CDR2 SQIVND (reference sequence). The CDR3 covers 17 residues. Trimming at V came to 5 bases and at J to 6 bases, leaving 17 bases not matched to a gene. The CDR3 sequence is CASSARGQGMVPPEAFF. Here the CDR3 DNA reads TGTGCCAGTAGTGCCAGAGGACAGGGAATGGTCCCCCCTGAAGCTTTCTTT.

V usage is TRBV5-1 and J usage is TRBJ1-1, with D maybe TRBD1 (5 bases). With 0 bases removed from V and 1 base from J, the gap between germline ends came to 22 bases. Germline assignment: CDR1 SGHRS and CDR2 YFSETQ. The CDR3 has 19 residues. In DNA, the CDR3 is TGCGCCAGCAGCTTGGAGTTTGGGGGGAGCTCGAGGCCGAACACTGAAGCTTTCTTT. Residues: CASSLEFGGSSRPNTEAFF.

A remark on this clone: Germline and junction disagree at one end, which may indicate a read error. V usage is TRBV7-2 and J usage is TRBJ1-1; no reliable D call. CDR1 and CDR2 from the germline V gene are SGHTA and FQGNSA. This CDR3 has 15 residues. This chain's CDR3 is CASSLVWRMNTKAFF. CDR3 nucleotide sequence: TGTGCCAGCAGCTTAGTTTGGCGGATGAACACTAAAGCTTTCTTT.

This clone appeared a few times. This chain uses TRBV2 with TRBJ2-3; D ambiguous. The V gene's germline CDR1 is SNHLY and CDR2 FYNNEI. V was clipped by 5 bases and J by 0 bases, with 15 bases between them. The CDR3 is made up of 16 amino acids. The CDR3 sequence is CASSRNRALSTDTQYF. As DNA, the CDR3 is TGTGCCAGCAGTCGCAATCGGGCCCTTAGCACAGATACGCAGTATTTT.

The chain carries TRBV7-6 and TRBJ1-5, with D unclear. Germline assignment: CDR1 SGHVS and CDR2 FNYEAQ. The CDR3 runs 13 residues. Between the trimmed V and J ends, which lost 1 base and 6 bases, there was a span of 7 bases. Here the CDR3 reads CASSLGGGQPQHF. CDR3 nucleotides: TGTGCCAGCAGCTTAGGAGGAGGTCAGCCCCAGCATTTT.

A word on this clone: At one boundary the junction diverges from the germline segment, which might be a read error. The chain employs TRBV19 and TRBJ2-1, with D perhaps TRBD2 (6 bases). The CDR3 covers 15 residues. The germline V gene encodes CDR1 LNHDA and CDR2 SQIVND (reference sequence). CDR3 DNA sequence: TGTGCCAATAGTATTGGCGGGGCCCTTTACAATGAGCAGTTCTTC. Protein sequence: CANSIGGALYNEQFF.

The V call is TRBV9, the J call TRBJ2-1, with D unresolved. The CDR3 covers 12 residues. Trimming stripped 0 bases from V and 3 bases from J, with 1 base between. Germline loops: CDR1 SGDLS, CDR2 YYNGEE. The CDR3 is CASSVDYNEQFF. CDR3 sequence (DNA): TGTGCCAGCAGCGTAGACTACAATGAGCAGTTCTTC. Full variable domain (outside the CDR3, taken from reference TRBV9 and TRBJ2-1): DSGVTQTPKHLITATGQRVTLRCSPRSGDLSVYWYQQSLDQGLQFLIQYYNGEERAKGNILERFSAQQFPDLHSELNLSSLELGDSALYFCASSVDYNEQFFGPGTRLTVL.

V gene TRBV7-3 combines with J gene TRBJ2-5; D gene ambiguous. Deletions cut 3 bases from V and 0 bases from J, with 5 bases between. Germline CDR1 SGHTA, CDR2 FQGTGA. The CDR3 covers 13 residues. In nucleotides, the CDR3 is TGTGCCAGCAGCTTTACTAACCAAGAGACCCAGTACTTC. This sequence encodes CASSFTNQETQYF.

Details on this clone: A read error may produce the germline difference seen at one junction end. The rearrangement links TRBV3-1 (or the pseudogene TRBV3-2) to TRBJ2-5; TRBD2 is a possible D gene (5 bases). The CDR3 totals 15 residues. Germline V lookup: CDR1 LGHDT, CDR2 YNNKEL (reference sequence). This chain's CDR3 is CASSLRTSPPETQYF. DNA for the CDR3: TGTGCCAGTAGCCTGAGGACTTCCCCACCAGAGACCCAGTACTTC.

V usage is TRBV25-1 and J usage is TRBJ1-2, with 10 bases aligning to TRBD1. The germline V gene encodes CDR1 MGHDK and CDR2 SYGVNS. CDR3 size: 16 residues. The V gene end was trimmed by 2 bases and the J gene end by 6 bases; junction bases not matched to a gene: 9. The CDR3 loop reads CASSEARDRGRDGYTF. As DNA, the CDR3 is TGTGCCAGCAGTGAAGCCCGGGACAGGGGAAGGGATGGCTACACCTTC.

The chain carries TRBV28 and TRBJ1-5; possible D gene TRBD1, 5 bases. This CDR3 contains 13 residues. CDR1 and CDR2 from the germline V gene are MDHEN and SYDVKM. V was pared by 10 bases and J by 0 bases, with 10 bases between. The DNA of the CDR3 is TGTGCCACTCAGGGTTATAGCAATCAGCCCCAGCATTTT. As protein: CATQGYSNQPQHF.

This clone was seen a few times. The chain joins TRBV4-3 to TRBJ1-5, with TRBD1 identical over 7 bases. V trimming: 4 bases; J trimming: 4 bases; junction bases outside the gene matches: 4. CDR3 length: 14 amino acids. Germline V gives CDR1 LGHNA, CDR2 YSLEER. In nucleotides, the CDR3 is TGCGCCAGCAGCCTTGGACAGGCTAATCAGCCCCAGCATTTT. It translates to CASSLGQANQPQHF.

This rearrangement joins TRBV4-3 to TRBJ2-7; D unresolved. Germline loops: CDR1 LGHNA, CDR2 YSLEER. Trimming cost V 0 bases and J 0 bases, with 12 bases left between them. CDR3 length equals 16 residues. The CDR3 DNA is TGCGCCAGCAGCCAAGATCTAAGGCAGATCTCCTACGAGCAGTACTTC. Protein: CASSQDLRQISYEQYF.

The CDR3: CASSRTSGGAAHNEQFF. The CDR3 region has the DNA TGTGCCAGCAGCCGGACTAGCGGGGGGGCCGCCCACAATGAGCAGTTCTTC. The chain links TRBV7-2 to TRBJ2-1, with 15 positions matching TRBD2. The CDR3 has 17 residues. CDR1 SGHTA and CDR2 FQGNSA come from the germline V gene. V shed 5 bases and J 5 bases; nucleotides not matched to a gene: 7.

The chain carries TRBV5-8 and TRBJ1-4, with a tentative D call TRBD1 (6 bases). V lost 2 bases and J 0 bases, leaving 14 bases between the germline ends. Germline CDR1 SGHTS, CDR2 YDEGEE. This CDR3 has 17 amino acids. The CDR3 DNA sequence: TGTGCCAGCAGCTTATACCAGGGGATAGCAACTAATGAAAAACTGTTTTTT. Its protein is CASSLYQGIATNEKLFF.

The chain joins TRBV3-1 (or the pseudogene TRBV3-2) to TRBJ2-1, with D perhaps matching TRBD1 (6 bases). Trimming took off 4 bases at V and 7 bases at J, with 14 bases between the two ends. Germline loops: CDR1 LGHDT, CDR2 YNNKEL (reference sequence). The CDR3 is 14 amino acids. The CDR3 here is CASSPRLRGNEQFF. The CDR3 DNA is TGTGCCAGCAGCCCCCGCCTCAGGGGAAATGAGCAGTTCTTC.